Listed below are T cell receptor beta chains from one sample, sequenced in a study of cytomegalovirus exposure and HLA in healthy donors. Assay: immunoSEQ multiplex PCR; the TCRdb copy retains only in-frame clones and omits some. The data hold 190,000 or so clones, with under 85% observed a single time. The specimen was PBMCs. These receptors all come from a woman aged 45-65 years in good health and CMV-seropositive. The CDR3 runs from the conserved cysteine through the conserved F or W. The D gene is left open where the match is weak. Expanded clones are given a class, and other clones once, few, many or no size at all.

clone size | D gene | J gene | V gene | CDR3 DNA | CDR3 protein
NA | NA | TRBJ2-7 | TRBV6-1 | TGTGCCAGCAGTGCTCGGACAGTCTACGAGCAGTACTTC | CASSARTVYEQYF
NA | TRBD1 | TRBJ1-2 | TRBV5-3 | TGTGCCAGAAGCTTCCAGGGGGCGCGTGGTGGCTACACCTTC | CARSFQGARGGYTF
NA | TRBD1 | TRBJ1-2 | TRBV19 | TGTGCCAGTAGTATCGGGACAGCTTCCTATGGCTACACCTTC | CASSIGTASYGYTF
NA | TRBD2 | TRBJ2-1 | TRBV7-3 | TGTGCCAGCAGCCGCTCCCGGGGGGGTAATGAGCAGTTCTTC | CASSRSRGGNEQFF
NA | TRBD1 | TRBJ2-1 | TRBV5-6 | TGTGCCAGCAGCTACGGACAGGGTCATGAGCAGTTCTTC | CASSYGQGHEQFF
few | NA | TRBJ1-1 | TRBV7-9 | TGTGCCAGCAGCCCCGTGACAGGATTGAACACTGAAGCTTTCTTT | CASSPVTGLNTEAFF
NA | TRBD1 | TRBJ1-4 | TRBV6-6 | TGTGCCAGCAGTGCCGGGACAGGGGGTAATGAAAAACTGTTTTTT | CASSAGTGGNEKLFF
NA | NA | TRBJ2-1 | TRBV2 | TGTGCCAGCAGTGAATATTTGGGGCGGAATGAGCAGTTCTTC | CASSEYLGRNEQFF
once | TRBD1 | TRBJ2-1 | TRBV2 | TGTGCCAGCAGTGAAACCAGGGGGCGGCTCGAGCAGTTCTTC | CASSETRGRLEQFF
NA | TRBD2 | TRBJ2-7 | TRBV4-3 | TGCGCCAGCAGCCAAGATACGGCGGGGGGGCGGGAGCAGTACTTC | CASSQDTAGGREQYF
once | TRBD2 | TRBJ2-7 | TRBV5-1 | TGCGCCAGCAGCCCCGCTGCGGGGGGCTACGAGCAGTACTTC | CASSPAAGGYEQYF
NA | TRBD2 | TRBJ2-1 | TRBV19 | TGTGCCAGTAGTATCGTCTCGCGGGGGGTCCTAGGTGAGCAGTTCTTC | CASSIVSRGVLGEQFF
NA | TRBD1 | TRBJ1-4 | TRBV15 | TGTGCCACCAGCAGAGCCGGGACAGGGGGCGGAAAACTGTTTTTT | CATSRAGTGGGKLFF
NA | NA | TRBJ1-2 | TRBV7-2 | TGTGCCAGCAGCTTAGGGGGCCAGGGAAACTATGGCTACACCTTC | CASSLGGQGNYGYTF
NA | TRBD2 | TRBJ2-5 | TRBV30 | TGTGCCTGGAACGGCGGGAGCGAGACCCAGTACTTC | CAWNGGSETQYF
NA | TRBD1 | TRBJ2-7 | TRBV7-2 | TGTGCCAGCAGCTCCTCGGACAGGGCCTACGAGCAGTACTTC | CASSSSDRAYEQYF
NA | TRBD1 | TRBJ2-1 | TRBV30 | TGTGCCTACAGGGGCCGGAGCTCCTACAATGAGCAGTTCTTC | CAYRGRSSYNEQFF
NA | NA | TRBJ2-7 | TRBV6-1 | TGTGCCAGCTCAGGCAGCCTTGCCTACGAGCAGTACTTC | CASSGSLAYEQYF
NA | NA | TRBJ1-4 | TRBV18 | TGTGCCAGCTCAGGGGCGGACCAGATAGAGAAACTGTTTTTT | CASSGADQIEKLFF
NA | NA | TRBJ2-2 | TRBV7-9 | TGTGCCAGCAGCACCGGTCGCACCGGGGAGCTGTTTTTT | CASSTGRTGELFF
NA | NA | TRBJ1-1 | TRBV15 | TGTGCCACCAGCAGAGATTCAGGGGAGAACACTGAAGCTTTCTTT | CATSRDSGENTEAFF
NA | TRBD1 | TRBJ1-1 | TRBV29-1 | TGCAGCGCAAGAAAGGGGGCAGGCGGAGATGGCACTGAAGCTTTCTTT | CSARKGAGGDGTEAFF
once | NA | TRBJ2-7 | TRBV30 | TGTGCCTGGACTTGGGGCGGGAACACCTACGAGCAGTACTTC | CAWTWGGNTYEQYF
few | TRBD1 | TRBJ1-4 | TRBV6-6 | TGTGCCACCAAGCTAAGGGGGCGAAATGAAAAACTGTTTTTT | CATKLRGRNEKLFF
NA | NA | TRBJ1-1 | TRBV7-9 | TGTGCCAGCAGCTTTACGCGGGCCCTCGGGGCTGAAGCTTTCTTT | CASSFTRALGAEAFF
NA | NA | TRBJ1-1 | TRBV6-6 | TGTGCCAGCAGTCCTCAGAACATGAACACTGAAGCTTTCTTT | CASSPQNMNTEAFF
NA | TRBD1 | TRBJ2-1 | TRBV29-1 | TGCAGCGTTGAAGGTGGCAGGACAGGGGACTATGAGCAGTTCTTC | CSVEGGRTGDYEQFF
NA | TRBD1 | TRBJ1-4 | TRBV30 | TGTGCCTACTTACAGGGGGGGTTTAATGAAAAACTGTTTTTT | CAYLQGGFNEKLFF
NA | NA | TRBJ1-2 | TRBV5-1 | TGCGCCAGCAGCTTGGACCAGGGCCCGCGGATTGGGGGCTACACCTTC | CASSLDQGPRIGGYTF
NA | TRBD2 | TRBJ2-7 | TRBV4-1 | TGCGCCAGCAGCTCTAGCGGGGGGAATACCTACGAGCAGTACTTC | CASSSSGGNTYEQYF
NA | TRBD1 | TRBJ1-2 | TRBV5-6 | TGTGCCAGCAGCCAGACAGGGAACTATGGCTACACCTTC | CASSQTGNYGYTF
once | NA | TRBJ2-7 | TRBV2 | TGTGCCAGCAGAGCAGGGTCCGGCGAGCAGTACTTC | CASRAGSGEQYF
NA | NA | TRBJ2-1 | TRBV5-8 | TGTGCCAGCAGTCCCGACTGGAATGAGCAGTTCTTC | CASSPDWNEQFF
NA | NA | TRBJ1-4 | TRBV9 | TGTGCCAGCAGCGTCCGAGGGGGGGCGAATGAAAAACTGTTTTTT | CASSVRGGANEKLFF
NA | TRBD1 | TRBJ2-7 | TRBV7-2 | TGTGCCAGCAGCCGAGACAGGGACATCTACGAGCAGTACTTC | CASSRDRDIYEQYF
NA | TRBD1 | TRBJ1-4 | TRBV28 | TGTGCCAGCAGTAACACAGGGGGTGGGGATGAAAAACTGTTTTTT | CASSNTGGGDEKLFF
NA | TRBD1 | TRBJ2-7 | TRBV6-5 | TGTGCCAGCAGTGGACAGGCAACCTACGAGCAGTACTTC | CASSGQATYEQYF
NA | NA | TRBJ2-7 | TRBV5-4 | TGTGCCAGCAGCTTACGGGGGTCTCTCTACGAGCAGTACTTC | CASSLRGSLYEQYF
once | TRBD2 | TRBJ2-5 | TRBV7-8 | TGTGCCAGCAGCTTAGAGCGGCTAGCGGGAGAGACCCAGTACTTC | CASSLERLAGETQYF
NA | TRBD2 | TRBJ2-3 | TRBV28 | TGTGCCCACGGGCTAGCGGGGGCCACAGATACGCAGTATTTT | CAHGLAGATDTQYF
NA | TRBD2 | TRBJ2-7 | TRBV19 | TGTGCCAGTAGTATCGTAGCGGGGTCCACCTACGAGCAGTACTTC | CASSIVAGSTYEQYF
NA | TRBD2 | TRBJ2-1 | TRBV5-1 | TGCGCCAGCAGCTTAAATTTTCGCGGGGGGGCCAATGAGCAGTTCTTC | CASSLNFRGGANEQFF
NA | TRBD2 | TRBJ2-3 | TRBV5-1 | TGCGCCAGCAGGGGTATGCGGGGGGGCCGAGTGGGGACAGATACGCAGTATTTT | CASRGMRGGRVGTDTQYF
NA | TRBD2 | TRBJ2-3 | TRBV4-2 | TGTGCCAGCAGCCAATACCGGGGGGGCCCAGATACGCAGTATTTT | CASSQYRGGPDTQYF
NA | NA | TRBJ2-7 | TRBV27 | TGTGCCAGCAGCATCTCCCAGGGCTACGAGCAGTACTTC | CASSISQGYEQYF
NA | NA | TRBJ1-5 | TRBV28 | TGTGCCAGCAGCCCAACGGAGAGGGTGAGTCAGCCCCAGCATTTT | CASSPTERVSQPQHF
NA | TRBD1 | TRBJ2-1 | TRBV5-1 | TGCGCCAGCAGCTTGGCGACGGGACAGCTTTACAATGAGCAGTTCTTC | CASSLATGQLYNEQFF
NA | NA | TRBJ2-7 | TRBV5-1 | TGCGCCAGCAGCTTGGTGCTGGAGGCCTACGAGCAGTACTTC | CASSLVLEAYEQYF
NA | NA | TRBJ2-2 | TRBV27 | TGTGCCAGCAGTCCCATAGAGATCACCGGGGAGCTGTTTTTT | CASSPIEITGELFF
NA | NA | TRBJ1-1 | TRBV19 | TGTGCCAGTAGTATAGCCTCCCGGGCTGAAGCTTTCTTT | CASSIASRAEAFF
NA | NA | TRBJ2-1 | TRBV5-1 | TGCGCCAGCAGCTTGGGGTGGACAGCGGCCTACAATGAGCAGTTCTTC | CASSLGWTAAYNEQFF
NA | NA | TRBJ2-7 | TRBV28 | TGTGCCAGCAGTTTATCCTCACGCGGGCTTGACGAGCAGTACTTC | CASSLSSRGLDEQYF
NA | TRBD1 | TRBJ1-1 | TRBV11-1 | TGTGCCAGCAGCTGGAATACAGGGGAAGCTGAAGCTTTCTTT | CASSWNTGEAEAFF
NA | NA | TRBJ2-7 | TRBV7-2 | TGTGCCAGCAGCTTATCCGGGGGTTCCTACGAGCAGTACTTC | CASSLSGGSYEQYF
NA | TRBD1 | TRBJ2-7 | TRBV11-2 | TGTGCCAGCAGCTCGGGGCAGGGGGCCTCCTACGAGCAGTACTTC | CASSSGQGASYEQYF
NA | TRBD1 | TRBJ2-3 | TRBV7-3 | TGTGCCAGCAGCTTAGTACAGGGGTTTTTAGATACGCAGTATTTT | CASSLVQGFLDTQYF
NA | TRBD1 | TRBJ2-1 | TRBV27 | TGTGCCAGCAGTCCGGACAGGGGAGATAGTGAGCAGTTCTTC | CASSPDRGDSEQFF
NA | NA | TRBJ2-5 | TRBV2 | TGTGCCAGCAGCAAAAGCGGTGAGACCCAGTACTTC | CASSKSGETQYF
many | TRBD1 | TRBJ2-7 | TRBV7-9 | TGTGCCAGCACCCAGACAGGGAAATACGACGAGCAGTACTTC | CASTQTGKYDEQYF